This TCR beta chain is from a study of T cells in Graves' hyperthyroidism and ophthalmopathy. Background on the study: Peripheral blood samples were taken at initial diagnosis, prior to any treatment.

CDR1 is KGHDR, CDR2 SFDVKD, per germline. Deletions cut 5 bases from V and 0 bases from J, with 4 bases between. There are 13 residues in the CDR3. Using RNA transcripts as the source, TCR beta CDR3 regions were amplified. The study used the HTBI primer set for a first-round RT-PCR of the TCR CDR3. TCRdb used MiXCR to reprocess the multiplex PCR reads, holding one entry per CDR3 protein. The repertoire holds roughly 380,000 distinct CDR3 sequences, with around 13% as singletons. Ten or more counts support this clonotype. The study enrolled patients aged 18 to 65 with newly diagnosed hyperthyroidism of under 2 months' duration. The study based diagnoses on clinical symptoms, serum thyroxine and TRAb, thyroid ultrasound and orbital computed tomography.

The V call is TRBV24-1, the J call TRBJ1-5; D gene ambiguous. The sample was blood. The sequence came from an older woman with Graves' hyperthyroidism. The DNA for the CDR3 is TGTGCCACCAGTGGGTATAGCAATCAGCCCCAGCATTTT. Amino acid sequence: CATSGYSNQPQHF.